What follows describes a single TCR beta chain. V was pared by 3 bases and J by 7 bases, with 12 bases between. The CDR3 is 14 amino acids. Germline-derived CDR1 and CDR2 are MDHEN and SYDVKM. These data come from a study of shared clonotypes between healthy human individuals. Each subset's genomic DNA was split evenly across several immunoSEQ plates. Sequencing used immunoSEQ multiplex PCR; TCRdb keeps in-frame clones, though not all of them. The sample carries about 2 million clones, 85% to 95% recorded once. The chain carries TRBV28 and TRBJ1-4, with D maybe TRBD1 (6 bases). The TCR comes from a young man in good health. Sequencing was done on a sample of naive CD4+ T cells sorted from blood. As to subset: CD45RA+ positively selected. This CDR3 is CASSFGQFPEKLFF. The CDR3 nucleotides are TGTGCCAGCAGTTTTGGACAGTTTCCTGAAAAACTGTTTTTT.